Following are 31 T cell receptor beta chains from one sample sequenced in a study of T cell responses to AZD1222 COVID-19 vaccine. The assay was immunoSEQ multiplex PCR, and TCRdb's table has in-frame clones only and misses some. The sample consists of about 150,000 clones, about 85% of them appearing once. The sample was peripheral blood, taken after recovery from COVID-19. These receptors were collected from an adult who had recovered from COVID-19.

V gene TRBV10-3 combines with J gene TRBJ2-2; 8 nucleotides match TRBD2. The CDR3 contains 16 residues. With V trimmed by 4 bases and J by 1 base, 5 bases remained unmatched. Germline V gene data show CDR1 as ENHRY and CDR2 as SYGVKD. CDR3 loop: CAISGPAGENTGELFF. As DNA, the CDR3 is TGTGCCATCAGTGGTCCAGCGGGAGAGAACACCGGGGAGCTGTTTTTT.

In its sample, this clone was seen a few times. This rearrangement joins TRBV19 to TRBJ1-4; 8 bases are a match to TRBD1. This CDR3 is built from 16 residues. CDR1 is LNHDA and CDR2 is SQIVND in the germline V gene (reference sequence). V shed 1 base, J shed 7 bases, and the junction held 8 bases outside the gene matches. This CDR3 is CASSIGPGTGREKLFF. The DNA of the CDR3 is TGTGCCAGTAGTATAGGCCCCGGGACAGGCCGTGAAAAACTGTTTTTT.

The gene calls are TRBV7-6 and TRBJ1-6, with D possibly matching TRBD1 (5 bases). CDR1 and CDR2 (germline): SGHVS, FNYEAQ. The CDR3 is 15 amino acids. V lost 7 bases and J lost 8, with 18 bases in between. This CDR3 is CASTSSLGPYSPLHF. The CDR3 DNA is TGTGCCAGCACCTCAAGTTTGGGGCCCTATTCACCCCTCCACTTT.

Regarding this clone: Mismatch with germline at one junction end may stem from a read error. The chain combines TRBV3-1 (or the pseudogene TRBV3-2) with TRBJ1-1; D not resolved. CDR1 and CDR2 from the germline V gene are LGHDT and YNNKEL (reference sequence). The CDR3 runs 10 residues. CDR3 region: CASSHRSRNF. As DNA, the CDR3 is TGTGCCAGCAGCCACCGGAGTCGGAACTTT.

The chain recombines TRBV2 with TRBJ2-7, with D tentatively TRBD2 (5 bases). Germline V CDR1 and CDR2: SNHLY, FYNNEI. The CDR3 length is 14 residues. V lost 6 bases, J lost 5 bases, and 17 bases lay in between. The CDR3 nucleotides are TGTGCCAGCAGCCTGGACTCTGGCCCCAACGAGCAGTACTTC. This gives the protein CASSLDSGPNEQYF.

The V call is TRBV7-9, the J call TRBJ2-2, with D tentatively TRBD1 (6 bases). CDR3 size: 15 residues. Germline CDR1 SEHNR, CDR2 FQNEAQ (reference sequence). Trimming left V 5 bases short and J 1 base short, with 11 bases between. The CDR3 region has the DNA TGTGCCAGCAGCCCAACAGGGATGAACACCGGGGAGCTGTTTTTT. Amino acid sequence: CASSPTGMNTGELFF.

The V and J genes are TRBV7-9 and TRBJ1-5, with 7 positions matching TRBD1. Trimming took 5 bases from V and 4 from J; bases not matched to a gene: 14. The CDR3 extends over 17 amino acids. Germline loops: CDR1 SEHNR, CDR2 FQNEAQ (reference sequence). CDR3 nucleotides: TGTGCCAGCAGCCACGGAAAACAGGGGTTGAAAAATCAGCCCCAGCATTTT. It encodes CASSHGKQGLKNQPQHF. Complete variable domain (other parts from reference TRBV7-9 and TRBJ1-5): DTGVSQNPRHKITKRGQNVTFRCDPISEHNRLYWYRQTLGQGPEFLTYFQNEAQLEKSRLLSDRFSAERPKGSFSTLEIQRTEQGDSAMYLCASSHGKQGLKNQPQHFGDGTRLSIL.

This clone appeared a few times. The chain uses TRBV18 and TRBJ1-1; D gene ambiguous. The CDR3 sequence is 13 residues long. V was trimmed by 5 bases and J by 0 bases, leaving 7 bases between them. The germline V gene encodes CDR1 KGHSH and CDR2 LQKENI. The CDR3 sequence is CASSTDMNTEAFF. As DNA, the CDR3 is TGTGCCAGCTCAACAGATATGAACACTGAAGCTTTCTTT. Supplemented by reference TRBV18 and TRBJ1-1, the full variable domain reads NAGVMQNPRHLVRRRGQEARLRCSPMKGHSHVYWYRQLPEEGLKFMVYLQKENIIDESGMPKERFSAEFPKEGPSILRIQQVVRGDSAAYFCASSTDMNTEAFFGQGTRLTVV.

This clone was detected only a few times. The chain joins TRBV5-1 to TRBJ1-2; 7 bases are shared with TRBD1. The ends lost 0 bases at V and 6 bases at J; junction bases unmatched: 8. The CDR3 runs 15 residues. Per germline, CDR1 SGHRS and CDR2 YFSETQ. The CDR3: CASSLEGGREHGYTF. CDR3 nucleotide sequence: TGCGCCAGCAGCTTGGAAGGGGGCAGGGAGCATGGCTACACCTTC. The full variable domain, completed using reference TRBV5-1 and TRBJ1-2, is KAGVTQTPRYLIKTRGQQVTLSCSPISGHRSVSWYQQTPGQGLQFLFEYFSETQRNKGNFPGRFSGRQFSNSRSEMNVSTLELGDSALYLCASSLEGGREHGYTFGSGTRLTVV.

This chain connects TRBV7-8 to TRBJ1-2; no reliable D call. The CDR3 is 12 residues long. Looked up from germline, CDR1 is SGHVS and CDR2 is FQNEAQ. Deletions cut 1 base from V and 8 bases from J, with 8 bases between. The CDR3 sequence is CASSLDSLGYTF. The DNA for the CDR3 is TGTGCCAGCAGCTTAGACAGCCTGGGCTACACCTTC.

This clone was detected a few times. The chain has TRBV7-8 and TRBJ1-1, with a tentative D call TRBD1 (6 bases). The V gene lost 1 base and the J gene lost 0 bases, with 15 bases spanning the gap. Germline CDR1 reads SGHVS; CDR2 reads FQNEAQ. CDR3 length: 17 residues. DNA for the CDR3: TGTGCCAGCAGCTTAGAAAGCTGGGGGCCCATGAACACTGAAGCTTTCTTT. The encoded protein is CASSLESWGPMNTEAFF.

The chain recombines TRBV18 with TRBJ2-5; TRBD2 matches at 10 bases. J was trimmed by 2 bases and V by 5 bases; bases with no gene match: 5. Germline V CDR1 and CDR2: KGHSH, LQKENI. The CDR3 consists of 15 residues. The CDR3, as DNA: TGTGCCAGCTCATTTCTAGCGGGAGCGCAAGAGACCCAGTACTTC. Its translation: CASSFLAGAQETQYF.

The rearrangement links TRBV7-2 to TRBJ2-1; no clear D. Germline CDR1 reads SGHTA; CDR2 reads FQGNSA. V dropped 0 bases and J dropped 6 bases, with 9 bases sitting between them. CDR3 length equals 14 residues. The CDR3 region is CASSLAFRSNEQFF. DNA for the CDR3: TGTGCCAGCAGCTTAGCGTTTCGTTCCAATGAGCAGTTCTTC.

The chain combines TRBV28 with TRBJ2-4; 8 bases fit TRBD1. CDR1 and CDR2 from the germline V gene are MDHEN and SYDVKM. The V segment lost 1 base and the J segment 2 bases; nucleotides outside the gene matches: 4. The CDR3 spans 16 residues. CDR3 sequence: CASSLSGGFPKNIQYF. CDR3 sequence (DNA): TGTGCCAGCAGTTTATCAGGGGGCTTTCCCAAAAACATTCAGTACTTC. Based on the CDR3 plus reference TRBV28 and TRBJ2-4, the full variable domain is DVKVTQSSRYLVKRTGEKVFLECVQDMDHENMFWYRQDPGLGLRLIYFSYDVKMKEKGDIPEGYSVSREKKERFSLILESASTNQTSMYLCASSLSGGFPKNIQYFGAGTRLSVL.

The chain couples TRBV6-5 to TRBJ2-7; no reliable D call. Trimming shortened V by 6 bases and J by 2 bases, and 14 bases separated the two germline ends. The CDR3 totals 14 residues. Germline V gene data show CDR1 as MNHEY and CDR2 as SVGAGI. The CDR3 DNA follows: TGTGCCAGCAGAATCGGGCCACACCCCTACGAGCAGTACTTC. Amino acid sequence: CASRIGPHPYEQYF.

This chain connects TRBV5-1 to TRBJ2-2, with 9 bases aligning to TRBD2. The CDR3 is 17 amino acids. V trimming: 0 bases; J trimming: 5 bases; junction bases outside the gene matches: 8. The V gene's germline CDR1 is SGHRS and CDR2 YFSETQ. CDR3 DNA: TGCGCCAGCAGCTTGGCTTCGCGGGGGGGCGGTACCGGGGAGCTGTTTTTT. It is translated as CASSLASRGGGTGELFF.

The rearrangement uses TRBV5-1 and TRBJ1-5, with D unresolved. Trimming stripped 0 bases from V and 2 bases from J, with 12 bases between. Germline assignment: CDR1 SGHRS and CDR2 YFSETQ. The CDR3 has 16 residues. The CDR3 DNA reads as TGCGCCAGCAGCTTGGGCCGGGGAGAGGGCAATCAGCCCCAGCATTTT. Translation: CASSLGRGEGNQPQHF.

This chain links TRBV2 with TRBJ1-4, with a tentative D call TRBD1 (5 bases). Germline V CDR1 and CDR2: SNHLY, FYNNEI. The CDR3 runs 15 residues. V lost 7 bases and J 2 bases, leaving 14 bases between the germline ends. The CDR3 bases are TGTGCCAGCATTAACCCGGGGGTTACTAATGAAAAACTGTTTTTT. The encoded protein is CASINPGVTNEKLFF.

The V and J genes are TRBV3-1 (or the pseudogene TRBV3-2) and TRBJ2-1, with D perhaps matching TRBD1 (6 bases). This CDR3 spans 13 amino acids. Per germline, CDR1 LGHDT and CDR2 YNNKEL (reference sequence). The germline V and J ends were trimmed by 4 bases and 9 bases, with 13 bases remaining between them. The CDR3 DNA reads TGTGCCAGCAGCCCTGGGCGAGGGGGTGAGCAGTTCTTC. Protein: CASSPGRGGEQFF.

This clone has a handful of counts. DNA for the CDR3: TGTGCCAGCAGCCAGAGAAGTCAGGGCGACGAGCAGTACTTC. Translation gives CASSQRSQGDEQYF. V gene TRBV3-1 (or the pseudogene TRBV3-2) combines with J gene TRBJ2-7, with D possibly being TRBD1 (5 bases). The CDR3 loop spans 14 amino acids. V gave up 3 bases and J gave up 5 bases, with 14 bases separating them. From germline, CDR1 is LGHDT and CDR2 YNNKEL (reference sequence).

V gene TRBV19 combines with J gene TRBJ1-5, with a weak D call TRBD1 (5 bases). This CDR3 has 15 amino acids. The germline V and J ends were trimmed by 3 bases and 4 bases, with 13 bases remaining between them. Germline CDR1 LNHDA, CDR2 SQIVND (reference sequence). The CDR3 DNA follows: TGTGCCAGTAGTATCAAGGGGAGTAGTAATCAGCCCCAGCATTTT. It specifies CASSIKGSSNQPQHF.

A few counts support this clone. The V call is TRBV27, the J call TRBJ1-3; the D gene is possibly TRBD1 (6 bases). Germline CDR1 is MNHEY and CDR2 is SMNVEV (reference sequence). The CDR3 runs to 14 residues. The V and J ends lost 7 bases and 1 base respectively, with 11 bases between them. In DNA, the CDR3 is TGTGCCAGCAAGAGAGGGGGTTCTGGAAACACCATATATTTT. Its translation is CASKRGGSGNTIYF.

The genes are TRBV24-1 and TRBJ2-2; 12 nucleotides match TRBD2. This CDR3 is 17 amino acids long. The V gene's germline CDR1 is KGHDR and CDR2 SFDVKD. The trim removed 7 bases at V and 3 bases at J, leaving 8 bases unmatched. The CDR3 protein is CATSTTSGRSYTGELFF. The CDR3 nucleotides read TGTGCCACCAGCACAACTAGCGGGAGGTCTTACACCGGGGAGCTGTTTTTT.

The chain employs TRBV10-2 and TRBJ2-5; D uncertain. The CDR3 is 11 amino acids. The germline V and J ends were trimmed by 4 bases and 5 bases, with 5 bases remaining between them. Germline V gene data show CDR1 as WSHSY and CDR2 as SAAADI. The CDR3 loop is CASSVGETQYF. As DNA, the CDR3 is TGCGCCAGCAGTGTGGGGGAGACCCAGTACTTC.

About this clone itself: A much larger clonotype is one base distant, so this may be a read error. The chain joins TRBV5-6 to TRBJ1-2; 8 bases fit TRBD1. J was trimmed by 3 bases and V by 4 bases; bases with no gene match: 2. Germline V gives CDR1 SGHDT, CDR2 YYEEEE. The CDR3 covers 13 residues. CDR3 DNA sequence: TGTGCCAGCAGCCCGACAGGGGACTATGGCTACACCTTC. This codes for CASSPTGDYGYTF.

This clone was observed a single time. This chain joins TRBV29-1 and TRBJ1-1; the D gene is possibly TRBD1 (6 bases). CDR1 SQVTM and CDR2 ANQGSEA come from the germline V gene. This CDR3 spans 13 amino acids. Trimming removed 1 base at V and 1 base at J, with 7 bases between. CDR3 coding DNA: TGCAGCGTTGAAGGGGACACGAACACTGAAGCTTTCTTT. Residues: CSVEGDTNTEAFF.

CDR3 DNA: TGCGCCAGCAGCCAAGCGGGACAGGGCGACTATAACTATGGCTACACCTTC. This encodes CASSQAGQGDYNYGYTF. The chain recombines TRBV4-1 with TRBJ1-2; 9 bases line up with TRBD1. The CDR3 runs to 17 residues. V gave up 1 base and J gave up 1 base; unmatched junction bases: 7. Germline CDR1 MGHRA, CDR2 YSYEKL.

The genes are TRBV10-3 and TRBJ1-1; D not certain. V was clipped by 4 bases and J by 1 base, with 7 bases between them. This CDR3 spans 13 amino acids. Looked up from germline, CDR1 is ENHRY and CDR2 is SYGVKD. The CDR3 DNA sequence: TGTGCCATCAGTGGGAGGGAGAACACTGAAGCTTTCTTT. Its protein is CAISGRENTEAFF.

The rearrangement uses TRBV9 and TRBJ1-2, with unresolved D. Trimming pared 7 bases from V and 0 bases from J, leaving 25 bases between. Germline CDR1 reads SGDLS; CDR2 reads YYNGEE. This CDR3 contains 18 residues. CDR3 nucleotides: TGTGCCAGCGAAAGCGTAGATAAGAGGGCCGTGGCTAACTATGGCTACACCTTC. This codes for CASESVDKRAVANYGYTF.

CDR3 loop: CASSQTSSYEQYF. As DNA, the CDR3 is TGTGCCAGCTCACAGACTAGCTCCTACGAGCAGTACTTC. The chain combines TRBV18 with TRBJ2-7; a weak D match, TRBD2 (6 bases). The germline V and J ends were trimmed by 4 bases and 0 bases, with 7 bases remaining between them. Germline V gene lookup returns CDR1 KGHSH and CDR2 LQKENI. The CDR3 has 13 amino acids.

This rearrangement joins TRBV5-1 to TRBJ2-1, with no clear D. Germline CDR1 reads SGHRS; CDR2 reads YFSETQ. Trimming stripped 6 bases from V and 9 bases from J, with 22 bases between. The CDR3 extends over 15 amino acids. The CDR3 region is CASNKITRSDSEQFF. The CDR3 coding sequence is TGCGCCAGCAACAAAATTACCAGGAGTGATAGTGAGCAGTTCTTC. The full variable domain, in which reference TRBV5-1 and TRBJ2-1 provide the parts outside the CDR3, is KAGVTQTPRYLIKTRGQQVTLSCSPISGHRSVSWYQQTPGQGLQFLFEYFSETQRNKGNFPGRFSGRQFSNSRSEMNVSTLELGDSALYLCASNKITRSDSEQFFGPGTRLTVL.